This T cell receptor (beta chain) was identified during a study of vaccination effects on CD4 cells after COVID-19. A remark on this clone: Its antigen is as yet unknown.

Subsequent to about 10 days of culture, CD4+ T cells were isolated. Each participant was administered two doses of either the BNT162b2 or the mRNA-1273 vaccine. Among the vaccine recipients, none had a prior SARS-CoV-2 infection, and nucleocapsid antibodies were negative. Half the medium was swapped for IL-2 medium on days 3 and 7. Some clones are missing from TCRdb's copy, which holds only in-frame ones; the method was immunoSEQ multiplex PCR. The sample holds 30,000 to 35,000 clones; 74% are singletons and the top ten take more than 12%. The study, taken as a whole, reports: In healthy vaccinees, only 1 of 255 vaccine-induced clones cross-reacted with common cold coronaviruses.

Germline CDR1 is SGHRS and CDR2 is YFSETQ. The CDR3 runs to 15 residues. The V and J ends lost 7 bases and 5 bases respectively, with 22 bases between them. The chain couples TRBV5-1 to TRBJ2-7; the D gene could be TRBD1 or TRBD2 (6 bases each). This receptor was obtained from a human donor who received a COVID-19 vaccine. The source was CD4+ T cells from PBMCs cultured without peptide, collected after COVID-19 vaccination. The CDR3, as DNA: TGCGCCAGCGCCCGGGGGCGGCCTGCGATTGACGAGCAGTACTTC. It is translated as CASARGRPAIDEQYF.